This T cell receptor (beta chain) was identified during a study of shared T cell receptors in the human thymus. TCRdb's table, derived via immunoSEQ multiplex PCR, lists solely in-frame clones and lacks some. The sample yields approximately 490,000 clones, around 82% seen once. A few counts support this clone. This sample was also put to use in a study of human thymus T cells. That study adds: Resections that were taken during corrective heart surgery supplied the thymus tissue. Gene usage for V and J segments appeared biased in thymic and blood repertoires. Related research described strongly overlapping thymic repertoires in unrelated people.

The TCR sequence derives from a boy under three years old with a congenital heart defect. Material: thymocytes.

The CDR3 here is CASSPSTSLYEQYF. The CDR3 nucleotides read TGTGCCAGCAGCCCGTCGACTAGTTTGTACGAGCAGTACTTC. The chain has TRBV7-8 and TRBJ2-7; D is perhaps TRBD2 (6 bases). V was cut by 5 bases and J by 4 bases, with 15 bases left in between. This CDR3 has 14 residues. CDR1 and CDR2 from the germline V gene are SGHVS and FQNEAQ.